This T cell receptor beta chain was profiled in a study of CD8+ T cells in alopecia areata. V lost 5 bases and J lost 2, with 13 bases in between. The germline CDR1 and CDR2 sequences are SGHTA and FQGNSA. The CDR3 loop spans 14 amino acids. This clone has a handful of counts. The sequencing template was cDNA reverse transcribed from extracted RNA. Data came from immunoSEQ multiplex PCR; TCRdb stores just in-frame clones and leaves some out. The data contain about 19,000 clones, around three fifths of them singletons. Documented treatment: oral pan-JAK inhibitor, 5-10 mg twice daily. Alopecia areata patients gave lesional scalp punch biopsies and peripheral blood samples.

Source: skin, taken at week 4, from a patient treated with tofacitinib. The TCR originated in a human donor with alopecia areata. V gene TRBV7-2 combines with J gene TRBJ2-7, with a tentative D call TRBD2 (5 bases). The CDR3 bases are TGTGCCAGCAGCCACAGCGGTCTTACCTACGAGCAGTACTTC. Encoded protein: CASSHSGLTYEQYF.